Detailed here is one T cell receptor (beta chain). The sample belongs to a study of control samples from healthy donors and cancer patients. TCRdb's table, derived via immunoSEQ multiplex PCR, lists solely in-frame clones and lacks some. This table has roughly 200,000 clones, roughly nine tenths appearing once. Germline CDR1 reads SGDLS; CDR2 reads YYNGEE. The CDR3 runs 15 residues. J lost 7 bases, V lost 3 bases, and 6 bases had no gene match. The clonotype originates from a man aged 30 to 45 in good health. V gene TRBV9 combines with J gene TRBJ2-2, with 10 bases aligning to TRBD2. Sequenced input: blood. As DNA, the CDR3 is TGTGCCAGCAGCGCTAGCGGGGGCGGGGGCGGGGAGCTGTTTTTT. Translated: CASSASGGGGGELFF.